The source of this T cell receptor (beta chain) is a study of T-cell memory formation after mild COVID-19. In the study overall: Across donors, TCR clusters were largely donor specific.

Via MiXCR, TCRdb re-called the 5' RACE reads, giving one row per CDR3 protein. The table has roughly 300,000 distinct CDR3 sequences, roughly 15% seen once. Whole-study results and caveats: A subset of responding clones appeared in pre-infection memory, suggesting cross-reactive memory joined. Clones that shrank (day 15 to 85) were balanced CD4/CD8, whereas later expanders leaned CD4+.

A word on this clonotype: Its matching antigen is unknown.

Sequencing was done on a sample of PBMCs or a T cell subset sorted from them (not recorded which). The origin of this receptor is a man younger than 35 who had mild COVID-19 (a few samples of this study predate the infection). Cell type and time point are not known.

The CDR3 sequence is CASSLGERETQYF. The CDR3 DNA sequence: TGTGCCAGCTCACTAGGCGAGAGAGAGACCCAGTACTTC. The J gene is TRBJ2-5, the V gene TRBV18; D not certain. CDR3 length: 13 residues. Trimming removed 4 bases at V and 4 bases at J, with 10 bases between. The germline gives CDR1 KGHSH, CDR2 LQKENI.